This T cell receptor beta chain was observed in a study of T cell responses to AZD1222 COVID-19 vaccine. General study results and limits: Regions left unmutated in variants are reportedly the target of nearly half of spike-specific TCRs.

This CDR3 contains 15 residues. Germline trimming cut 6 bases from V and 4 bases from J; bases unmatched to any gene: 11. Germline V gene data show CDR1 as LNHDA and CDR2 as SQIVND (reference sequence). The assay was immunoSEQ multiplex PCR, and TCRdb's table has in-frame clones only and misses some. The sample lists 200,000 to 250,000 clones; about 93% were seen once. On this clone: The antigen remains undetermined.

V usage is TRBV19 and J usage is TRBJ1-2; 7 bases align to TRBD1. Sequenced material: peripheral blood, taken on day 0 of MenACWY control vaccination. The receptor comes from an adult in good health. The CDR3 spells CASRITGTAFYGYTF. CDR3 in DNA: TGTGCCAGTAGAATCACCGGGACAGCTTTCTATGGCTACACCTTC.